Below are 32 T cell receptor beta chains sequenced from a single sample in a study of blood T cell repertoires in COVID-19. Assay used: immunoSEQ multiplex PCR; TCRdb lists only in-frame clones, some missing. The sample holds roughly 100,000 clones, approximately 80% seen once. Specimen: peripheral blood. The receptors come from a man aged 80 or over with acute or convalescent COVID-19.

The chain joins TRBV14 to TRBJ1-1; TRBD1 might be the D (6 bases). Germline assignment: CDR1 SGHDN and CDR2 FVKESK. Trimming removed 1 base from V and 7 bases from J, with 13 bases in between. CDR3 length equals 14 residues. Written as DNA, the CDR3 is TGTGCCAGCAGCCAAGTTATGGGACACGGTGAAGCTTTCTTT. It is translated as CASSQVMGHGEAFF.

This clone was detected only a few times. The genes are TRBV12-3 or TRBV12-4 and TRBJ1-5; 8 nucleotides match TRBD1. The J segment lost 5 bases and the V segment lost 6 bases, leaving 3 bases of the junction unmatched. This CDR3 spans 13 amino acids. The CDR3 nucleotides are TGTGCCAGCAGGACAGGGGAATATCAGCCCCAGCATTTT. It translates to CASRTGEYQPQHF.

CDR3 sequence reads: CASRGDTIYGYTF. The CDR3 DNA reads TGTGCCAGCAGGGGGGACACCATCTATGGCTACACCTTC. The chain joins TRBV2 to TRBJ1-2; a possible D gene is TRBD1 (6 bases). Per the germline V gene, CDR1 is SNHLY and CDR2 is FYNNEI. The V gene lost 6 bases and the J gene lost 4 bases, with 12 bases spanning the gap. CDR3 length: 13 residues.

The chain links TRBV7-3 to TRBJ2-2; 11 positions match TRBD2. The V segment lost 0 bases and the J segment 7 bases; nucleotides outside the gene matches: 4. Germline loops: CDR1 SGHTA, CDR2 FQGTGA. CDR3 length: 16 amino acids. The CDR3 spells CASSLTSGRVGGELFF. DNA for the CDR3: TGTGCCAGCAGCTTAACTAGCGGGAGGGTAGGCGGGGAGCTGTTTTTT.

The rearrangement joins TRBV7-2 to TRBJ1-1, with 9 bases identical to TRBD1. Germline values: CDR1 SGHTA, CDR2 FQGNSA. The CDR3 covers 14 residues. J lost 7 bases, V lost 5 bases, and 8 bases had no gene match. CDR3 sequence reads: CASSTRQGENEAFF. CDR3 DNA sequence: TGTGCCAGCAGCACCAGACAGGGGGAAAATGAAGCTTTCTTT. Full variable domain (missing parts from reference TRBV7-2 and TRBJ1-1): GAGVSQSPSNKVTEKGKDVELRCDPISGHTALYWYRQSLGQGLEFLIYFQGNSAPDKSGLPSDRFSAERTGGSVSTLTIQRTQQEDSAVYLCASSTRQGENEAFFGQGTRLTVV.

This chain connects TRBV4-1 to TRBJ2-1; 8 nucleotides match TRBD2. From germline, CDR1 is MGHRA and CDR2 YSYEKL. There are 17 residues in the CDR3. V lost 2 bases, J lost 3 bases, and 9 bases stayed unmatched. The CDR3: CASSQLPTSGFYNEQFF. The CDR3 nucleotides read TGCGCCAGCAGCCAACTACCTACTAGCGGCTTCTACAATGAGCAGTTCTTC.

The V and J genes are TRBV28 and TRBJ2-5; D possibly corresponds to TRBD2 (5 bases). V was shortened by 7 bases and J by 4 bases, with 10 bases between the two germline ends. The CDR3 length is 12 residues. Germline assignment: CDR1 MDHEN and CDR2 SYDVKM. The CDR3: CASIGNAETQYF. CDR3 DNA sequence: TGTGCCAGCATCGGGAACGCAGAGACCCAGTACTTC. Together with reference TRBV28 and TRBJ2-5, the CDR3 gives the full variable domain: DVKVTQSSRYLVKRTGEKVFLECVQDMDHENMFWYRQDPGLGLRLIYFSYDVKMKEKGDIPEGYSVSREKKERFSLILESASTNQTSMYLCASIGNAETQYFGPGTRLLVL.

This clone came up a few times. The CDR3 reads CASSLQINYGYTF. Here the CDR3 DNA reads TGTGCCAGCAGTTTACAGATTAACTATGGCTACACCTTC. The J gene is TRBJ1-2, the V gene TRBV7-2, with D unclear. Trimming took off 6 bases at V and 1 base at J, with 9 bases between the two ends. The length of the CDR3 is 13 residues. Germline V lookup: CDR1 SGHTA, CDR2 FQGNSA. The whole variable domain, filled in from reference TRBV7-2 and TRBJ1-2, reads GAGVSQSPSNKVTEKGKDVELRCDPISGHTALYWYRQSLGQGLEFLIYFQGNSAPDKSGLPSDRFSAERTGGSVSTLTIQRTQQEDSAVYLCASSLQINYGYTFGSGTRLTVV.

This chain joins TRBV28 and TRBJ2-7, with a tentative D call TRBD1 (7 bases). CDR3 length: 15 amino acids. V was trimmed by 7 bases and J by 4 bases, leaving 20 bases between them. Germline loops: CDR1 MDHEN, CDR2 SYDVKM. The DNA for the CDR3 is TGTGCCAGCATAGAAACCGCGACAGGGACTTACGAGCAGTACTTC. Amino acids: CASIETATGTYEQYF.

This clone has only one observation. V is TRBV4-2 and J is TRBJ2-6, with 8 bases lining up with TRBD1. The CDR3 spans 21 residues. J lost 3 bases, V lost 4 bases, and 20 bases had no gene match. Germline CDR1 LGHNA, CDR2 YNFKEQ. The CDR3 coding sequence is TGTGCCAGCAGCCCACCCCCCCTATCAGGGGGCGAAGACGGTGGGGCCAACGTCCTGACTTTC. It specifies CASSPPPLSGGEDGGANVLTF.

This clone has more than one count but fewer than ten. V gene TRBV5-1 combines with J gene TRBJ1-1, with a possible D match to TRBD1 (6 bases). Trimming took off 3 bases at V and 5 bases at J, with 14 bases between the two ends. The CDR3 is 14 amino acids. Germline CDR1 SGHRS, CDR2 YFSETQ. The CDR3 DNA reads as TGCGCCAGCAGCTCAAGGGGGTCGGGAACTGAAGCTTTCTTT. Its translation: CASSSRGSGTEAFF.

This clone turned up a few times. The chain recombines TRBV28 with TRBJ2-7, with 11 positions matching TRBD1. The CDR3 consists of 15 residues. The J segment lost 9 bases and the V segment lost 5 bases, leaving 12 bases of the junction unmatched. Germline CDR1 and CDR2: MDHEN and SYDVKM. The CDR3 DNA reads TGTGCCAGCAGTCTCGCCGGGACAGGGGGAAAAGCGCAGTACTTC. It is translated as CASSLAGTGGKAQYF.

The rearrangement uses TRBV11-2 and TRBJ2-7; 8 nucleotides line up with TRBD2. V was clipped by 2 bases and J by 3 bases; unmatched bases: 6. The CDR3 covers 15 residues. Germline V lookup: CDR1 SGHAT, CDR2 FQNNGV. The DNA for the CDR3 is TGTGCCAGCAGCTTATCTTTTGCGGGGGGCTACGAGCAGTACTTC. Amino acid sequence: CASSLSFAGGYEQYF.

The gene calls are TRBV7-2 and TRBJ1-6; D remains ambiguous. V lost 0 bases to trimming and J lost 8 bases, with 5 bases between them. The CDR3 loop spans 13 amino acids. CDR1 and CDR2 from the germline V gene are SGHTA and FQGNSA. The CDR3 region is CASSLAVDSPLHF. Here the CDR3 DNA reads TGTGCCAGCAGCTTAGCCGTCGATTCACCCCTCCACTTT.

Of note for this clone: The junction does not match germline at one end; this may be a read error. The chain joins TRBV7-7 to TRBJ2-1; D is perhaps TRBD2 (6 bases). CDR1 and CDR2 from the germline V gene are SSHAT and FNYEAQ (reference sequence). This CDR3 spans 15 amino acids. CDR3 in DNA: TGTGCTAGCAGCTTAGGAGGGAAGTCGTACAATGAGCAGTTCTTC. It translates to CASSLGGKSYNEQFF.

The chain recombines TRBV7-9 with TRBJ1-1, with 11 bases matching TRBD1. There are 16 residues in the CDR3. The V and J ends lost 1 base and 1 base, in that order; junction bases with no gene match: 2. The germline V gene encodes CDR1 SEHNR and CDR2 FQNEAQ (reference sequence). The CDR3 here is CASSLGDRGANTEAFF. CDR3 DNA: TGTGCCAGCAGCTTAGGGGACAGGGGGGCGAACACTGAAGCTTTCTTT.

This chain joins TRBV5-1 and TRBJ1-2; 7 bases map to TRBD1. CDR1 and CDR2 (germline): SGHRS, YFSETQ. The CDR3 consists of 12 residues. V was pared by 5 bases and J by 2 bases, with 0 bases of the junction left unmatched. CDR3 bases: TGCGCCAGCAGGACAGGGAACTATGGCTACACCTTC. Translation gives CASRTGNYGYTF.

In DNA, the CDR3 is TGTGCCACCAGCAGAGAGATCAAGAAGGGAGACTACGAGCAGTACTTC. The encoded protein is CATSREIKKGDYEQYF. The chain uses TRBV15 and TRBJ2-7, with D tentatively TRBD2 (5 bases). This CDR3 comprises 16 residues. The germline V gene encodes CDR1 LNHNV and CDR2 YYDKDF (reference sequence). Trimming shortened V by 0 bases and J by 3 bases, and 15 bases separated the two germline ends.

This clone has just a few counts. The V gene is TRBV3-1 (or the pseudogene TRBV3-2), the J gene TRBJ1-4; 7 nucleotides agree with TRBD1. V dropped 4 bases and J dropped 7; count of bases not matched to a gene: 6. This CDR3 spans 14 amino acids. Germline V gene sequence: CDR1 LGHDT, CDR2 YNNKEL (reference sequence). CDR3 amino acids: CASSLRQGFEKLFF. For the CDR3, the DNA is TGTGCCAGCAGCCTAAGACAGGGATTTGAAAAACTGTTTTTT.

This chain links TRBV3-1 (or the pseudogene TRBV3-2) with TRBJ2-4, with TRBD2 identical over 8 bases. This CDR3 is 16 amino acids long. Germline V gene data show CDR1 as LGHDT and CDR2 as YNNKEL (reference sequence). V shed 0 bases, J shed 1 base, and the junction held 2 bases outside the gene matches. Here the CDR3 reads CASSQEGGRAKNIQYF. DNA for the CDR3: TGTGCCAGCAGCCAAGAGGGCGGGAGGGCCAAAAACATTCAGTACTTC.

The genes are TRBV7-8 and TRBJ2-7, with 11 bases identical to TRBD2. This CDR3 has 15 residues. V gave up 5 bases and J gave up 0 bases; unmatched junction bases: 3. Looked up from germline, CDR1 is SGHVS and CDR2 is FQNEAQ. The CDR3 reads CASSPTSGSSYEQYF. The CDR3 DNA sequence: TGTGCCAGCAGCCCTACTAGCGGGAGCTCCTACGAGCAGTACTTC. Full variable domain (rest looked up from reference TRBV7-8 and TRBJ2-7): GAGVSQSPRYKVAKRGQDVALRCDPISGHVSLFWYQQALGQGPEFLTYFQNEAQLDKSGLPSDRFFAERPEGSVSTLKIQRTQQEDSAVYLCASSPTSGSSYEQYFGPGTRLTVT.

The chain carries TRBV11-3 and TRBJ2-3; 14 bases line up with TRBD2. The CDR3 sequence is 16 residues long. V shed 4 bases, J shed 2 bases, and the junction held 2 bases outside the gene matches. Germline V CDR1 and CDR2: SGHNT, YENEEA. As DNA, the CDR3 is TGTGCCAGCAGCTGGGGACTAGCGGGAGCCACAGATACGCAGTATTTT. This codes for CASSWGLAGATDTQYF.

V usage is TRBV24-1 and J usage is TRBJ2-1; tentative D call: TRBD1 (6 bases). The CDR3 covers 15 residues. V lost 4 bases, J lost 5 bases, and 14 bases lay in between. CDR1 KGHDR and CDR2 SFDVKD come from the germline V gene. The CDR3, as DNA: TGTGCCACCAGTGACCCCGGACAGCCCCACAATGAGCAGTTCTTC. It translates to CATSDPGQPHNEQFF.

The rearrangement links TRBV5-1 to TRBJ1-3, with D possibly TRBD1 on 5 matching bases. The CDR3 consists of 16 residues. V was cut by 4 bases and J by 0 bases, with 14 bases left in between. Germline CDR1 SGHRS, CDR2 YFSETQ. CDR3 amino acids: CASSQSTASSGNTIYF. CDR3 DNA: TGCGCCAGCAGCCAATCGACAGCGAGCTCTGGAAACACCATATATTTT.

The chain employs TRBV5-4 and TRBJ2-7; D might be TRBD1 (5 bases). V was clipped by 4 bases and J by 2 bases, with 19 bases between them. Looked up from germline, CDR1 is SGHNT and CDR2 is YYREEE (reference sequence). The length of the CDR3 is 16 residues. The CDR3, as DNA: TGTGCCAGCAGCAATCCTATTCAGGGAAGCGCCTACGAGCAGTACTTC. This gives the protein CASSNPIQGSAYEQYF. Combining the CDR3 with reference TRBV5-4 and TRBJ2-7 gives the whole variable domain ETGVTQSPTHLIKTRGQQVTLRCSSQSGHNTVSWYQQALGQGPQFIFQYYREEENGRGNFPPRFSGLQFPNYSSELNVNALELDDSALYLCASSNPIQGSAYEQYFGPGTRLTVT.

The V and J genes are TRBV11-2 and TRBJ1-4, with D tentatively TRBD1 (5 bases). CDR1 is SGHAT and CDR2 is FQNNGV in the germline V gene. CDR3 length: 16 amino acids. Trimming pared 7 bases from V and 1 base from J, leaving 16 bases between. CDR3 region: CASTFPQGGTNEKLFF. The CDR3 region has the DNA TGTGCCAGCACCTTCCCCCAGGGCGGAACTAATGAAAAACTGTTTTTT.

The chain links TRBV5-1 to TRBJ2-1, with 8 bases identical to TRBD2. Germline V CDR1 and CDR2: SGHRS, YFSETQ. The CDR3 is made up of 13 amino acids. Trimming removed 2 bases from V and 6 bases from J; junction bases left unmatched: 1. CDR3 sequence reads: CASSLGLANEQFF. For the CDR3, the DNA is TGCGCCAGCAGCTTAGGACTAGCCAATGAGCAGTTCTTC.

The chain links TRBV5-1 to TRBJ1-2, with D perhaps matching TRBD1 (5 bases). V was shortened by 7 bases and J by 2 bases, with 12 bases between the two germline ends. This CDR3 spans 13 amino acids. In germline, CDR1 is SGHRS, CDR2 YFSETQ. CDR3 residues: CASAVGANYGYTF. CDR3 sequence (DNA): TGCGCCAGCGCGGTTGGGGCGAACTATGGCTACACCTTC.

This rearrangement joins TRBV6-5 to TRBJ1-5; the D gene is possibly TRBD1 (6 bases). The CDR3 covers 14 residues. V was cut by 6 bases and J by 4 bases, with 13 bases left in between. CDR1 is MNHEY and CDR2 is SVGAGI in the germline V gene. This CDR3 is CASRRGQDNQPQHF. CDR3 DNA: TGTGCCAGCAGGCGGGGGCAGGATAATCAGCCCCAGCATTTT.

The V call is TRBV18, the J call TRBJ1-1, with 10 bases matching TRBD1. CDR3 length: 16 residues. Trimming took 3 bases from V and 6 from J; bases not matched to a gene: 10. Looked up from germline, CDR1 is KGHSH and CDR2 is LQKENI. DNA of the CDR3: TGTGCCAGCTCACCGACTACGGGACAGGGGATCGCTGAAGCTTTCTTT. It encodes CASSPTTGQGIAEAFF.

This clone has just one count. The chain has TRBV28 and TRBJ1-3, with D perhaps matching TRBD1 (5 bases). CDR1 MDHEN and CDR2 SYDVKM come from the germline V gene. The length of the CDR3 is 15 residues. V was trimmed by 7 bases and J by 4 bases, leaving 17 bases between them. The CDR3, as DNA: TGTGCCAGCATGGTAGGGGAGGAATGGGGAAACACCATATATTTT. Translating gives CASMVGEEWGNTIYF.

This clone was observed many times. The gene calls are TRBV7-9 and TRBJ2-2, with D perhaps matching TRBD2 (5 bases). Germline CDR1 and CDR2: SEHNR and FQNEAQ (reference sequence). The CDR3 sequence is 15 residues long. Trimming pared 2 bases from V and 5 bases from J, leaving 12 bases between. DNA of the CDR3: TGTGCCAGCAGCTTAAATCCCGGGGTGACCGGGGAGCTGTTTTTT. Its protein product is CASSLNPGVTGELFF.